The TCR beta chain described here comes from a study of identical twins. The study's findings and limits: Where beta out-of-frame sequences were concerned, excess twin sharing was weaker. The presence of invariant MAIT and iNKT cells could partly confound analyses of zero-insertion sequences. Fewer insertions marked abundant cord blood beta clonotypes; young adult naive trended weakly, memory not at all.

Addition of a universal primer site occurred through template switching, and cDNA carried unique molecular identifiers. Each CDR3 protein is one row after TCRdb ran MiXCR on the 5' RACE reads. The table has over 250,000 distinct CDR3 sequences, roughly 10% seen once. V shed 0 bases, J shed 8 bases, and the junction held 16 bases outside the gene matches. Germline V CDR1 and CDR2: LGHNA, YSLEER. The CDR3 has 18 amino acids. This clonotype was observed once. Its antigen is not identified. With a much larger clone just one base away, this may be a read error. These data were also reused for a study on yellow fever vaccine responses in identical twins.

This clonotype was sampled from a woman aged 18 to 35 in good health. The chain has TRBV4-3 and TRBJ2-1, with TRBD2 matching 7 bases. Sequencing used CD8+ T cells sorted from blood. CDR3 DNA: TGCGCCAGCAGCCAAGATCGAGAAGTCAGCGGGAACACAGATGAGCAGTTCTTC. This sequence encodes CASSQDREVSGNTDEQFF.